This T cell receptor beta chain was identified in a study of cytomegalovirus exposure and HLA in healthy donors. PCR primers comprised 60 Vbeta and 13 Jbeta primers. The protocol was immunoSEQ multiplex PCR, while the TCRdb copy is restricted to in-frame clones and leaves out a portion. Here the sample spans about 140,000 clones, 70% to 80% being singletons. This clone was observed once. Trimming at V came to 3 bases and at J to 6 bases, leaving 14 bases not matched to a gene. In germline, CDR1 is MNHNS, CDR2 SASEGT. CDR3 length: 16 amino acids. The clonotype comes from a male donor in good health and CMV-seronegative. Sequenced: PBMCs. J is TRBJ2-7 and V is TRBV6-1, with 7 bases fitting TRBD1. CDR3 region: CASSDLLGTEKGEQYF. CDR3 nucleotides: TGTGCCAGCAGTGACTTACTGGGGACAGAAAAAGGCGAGCAGTACTTC.